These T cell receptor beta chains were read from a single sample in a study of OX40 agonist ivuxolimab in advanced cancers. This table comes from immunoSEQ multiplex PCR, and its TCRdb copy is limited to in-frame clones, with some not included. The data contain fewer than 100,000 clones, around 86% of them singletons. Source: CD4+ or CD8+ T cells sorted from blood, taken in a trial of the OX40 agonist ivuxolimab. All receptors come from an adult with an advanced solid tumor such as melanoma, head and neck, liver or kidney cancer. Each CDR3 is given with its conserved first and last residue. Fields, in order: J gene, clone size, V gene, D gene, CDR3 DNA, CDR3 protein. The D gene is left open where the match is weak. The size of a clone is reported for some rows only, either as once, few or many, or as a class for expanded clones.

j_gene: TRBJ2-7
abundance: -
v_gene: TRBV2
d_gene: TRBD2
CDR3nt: TGTGCCAGCATAATACTAGCGGGAGAGGACGAGCAGTACTTC
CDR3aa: CASIILAGEDEQYF

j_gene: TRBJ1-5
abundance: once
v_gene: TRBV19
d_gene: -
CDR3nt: TGTGCCAGTAGTATAGGCGGCAGGTATAGCAATCAGCCCCAGCATTTT
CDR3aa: CASSIGGRYSNQPQHF

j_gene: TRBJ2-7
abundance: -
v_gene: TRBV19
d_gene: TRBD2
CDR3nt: TGTGCCAGTAGTAGGACTAGCGGAGGTTACGAGCAGTACTTC
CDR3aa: CASSRTSGGYEQYF

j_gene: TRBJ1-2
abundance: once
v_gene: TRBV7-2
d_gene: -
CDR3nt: TGTGCCAGCACCTTCGGGGTGGGGTATGGCTACACCTTC
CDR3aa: CASTFGVGYGYTF

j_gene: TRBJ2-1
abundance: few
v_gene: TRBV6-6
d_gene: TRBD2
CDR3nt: TGTGCCAGCAGCCAGGGCGGGGGCTCCTACAATGAGCAGTTCTTC
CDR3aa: CASSQGGGSYNEQFF

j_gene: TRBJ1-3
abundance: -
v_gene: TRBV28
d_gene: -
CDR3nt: TGTGCCAGCAGTCCCGGGACGGAAACAGGCACCATATATTTT
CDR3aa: CASSPGTETGTIYF

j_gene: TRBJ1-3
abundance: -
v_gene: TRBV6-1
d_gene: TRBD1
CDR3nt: TGTGCCAGCAGTGGACAGGGAGGGTCTGGAAACACCATATATTTT
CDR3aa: CASSGQGGSGNTIYF

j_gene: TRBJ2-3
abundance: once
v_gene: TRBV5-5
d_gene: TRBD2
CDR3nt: TGTGCCAGCAGTCTGACGGGGGGGAAGGATACGCAGTATTTT
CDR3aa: CASSLTGGKDTQYF

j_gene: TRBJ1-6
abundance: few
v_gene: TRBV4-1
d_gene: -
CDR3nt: TGCGCCAGCAGCCATTCGAACCGGGCTAATTCACCCCTCCACTTT
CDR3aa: CASSHSNRANSPLHF

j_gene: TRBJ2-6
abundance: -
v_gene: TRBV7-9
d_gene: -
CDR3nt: TGTGCCATCTCGGGCCCCGTGTCAGGGGCCAACGTCCTGACTTTC
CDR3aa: CAISGPVSGANVLTF

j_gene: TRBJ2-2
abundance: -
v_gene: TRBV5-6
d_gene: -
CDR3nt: TGTGCCAGCAGCTTGAATGTCTGGGGGAGGAAAACCGGGGAGCTGTTTTTT
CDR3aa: CASSLNVWGRKTGELFF

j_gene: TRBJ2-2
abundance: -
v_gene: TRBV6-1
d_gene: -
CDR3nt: TGTGCCAGCAATGCGAGGGAGTCCGGGGAGCTGTTTTTT
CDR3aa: CASNARESGELFF

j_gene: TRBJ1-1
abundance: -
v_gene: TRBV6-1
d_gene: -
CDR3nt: TGTGCCAGCAGACGATTGAACACTGAAGCTTTCTTT
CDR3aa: CASRRLNTEAFF

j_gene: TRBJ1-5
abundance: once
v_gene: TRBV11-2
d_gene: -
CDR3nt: TGTGCCAGCAGCGCCCGCGTGGGTAATCAGCCCCAGCATTTT
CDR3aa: CASSARVGNQPQHF

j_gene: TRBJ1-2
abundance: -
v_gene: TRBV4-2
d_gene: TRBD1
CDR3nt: TGTGCCAGCAGCTTGGAGGGACAGGGGGGCCGGTCCTTC
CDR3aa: CASSLEGQGGRSF

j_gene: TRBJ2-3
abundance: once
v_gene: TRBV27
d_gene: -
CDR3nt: TGTGCCAGCAGTTTATCTGGATGGGGCACAGATACGCAGTATTTT
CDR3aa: CASSLSGWGTDTQYF

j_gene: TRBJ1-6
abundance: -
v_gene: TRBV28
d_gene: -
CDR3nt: TGTGCCAGCAGTTTACGAACGCAGGGTAGGAATTCACCCCTCCACTTT
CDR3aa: CASSLRTQGRNSPLHF

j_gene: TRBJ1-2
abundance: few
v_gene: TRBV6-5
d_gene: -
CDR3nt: TGTGCCAGCAGTTCTCGTAGGACTACAGCTTATGGCTACACCTTC
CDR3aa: CASSSRRTTAYGYTF

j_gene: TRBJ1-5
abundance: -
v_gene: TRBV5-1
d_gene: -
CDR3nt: TGCGCCAGCAGCTTGTCCCCCGGGGGCGATAATCAGCCCCAGCATTTT
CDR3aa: CASSLSPGGDNQPQHF

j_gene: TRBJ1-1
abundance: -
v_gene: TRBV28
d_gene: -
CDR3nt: TGTGCCAGCAGTTTATCCGGGGACTTGAACACTGAAGCTTTCTTT
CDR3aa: CASSLSGDLNTEAFF

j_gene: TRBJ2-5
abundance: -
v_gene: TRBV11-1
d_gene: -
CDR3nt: TGTGCCAGCAGCTCAAGGACCGTGCGATGGGAGACCCAGTACTTC
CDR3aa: CASSSRTVRWETQYF

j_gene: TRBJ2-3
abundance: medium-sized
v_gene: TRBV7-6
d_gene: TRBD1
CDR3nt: TGTGCCAGCACCGTTCAGGGGGACACAGATACGCAGTATTTT
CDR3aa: CASTVQGDTDTQYF

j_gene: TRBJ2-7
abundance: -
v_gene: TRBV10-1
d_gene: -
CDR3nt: TGCGCCAGCAGCCCATTTCGGCGGTTGAATACCGTCGCTGGACATCGCAGCTCCTACGAGCAGTACTTC
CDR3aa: CASSPFRRLNTVAGHRSSYEQYF

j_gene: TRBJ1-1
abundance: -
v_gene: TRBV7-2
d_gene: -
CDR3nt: TGTGCCAGCAGCTTAGATTACGGACACCAAGCTCAGAACACTGAAGCTTTCTTT
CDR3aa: CASSLDYGHQAQNTEAFF

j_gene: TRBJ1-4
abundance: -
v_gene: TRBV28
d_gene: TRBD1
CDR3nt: TGTGCCAGCAGTGTGACAGGGGTTGGAGAAAAACTGTTTTTT
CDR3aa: CASSVTGVGEKLFF

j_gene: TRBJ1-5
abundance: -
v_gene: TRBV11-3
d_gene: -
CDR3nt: TGTGCCAGCAGCTTAGACAGGGCATGGGGTGAGCCCCAGCATTTT
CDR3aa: CASSLDRAWGEPQHF

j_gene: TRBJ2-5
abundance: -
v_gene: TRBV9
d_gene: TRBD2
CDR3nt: TGTGCCAGCAGCGGGGGACTAGCGGGTACCAGATCGGCAGGAGAGACCCAGTACTTC
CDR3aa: CASSGGLAGTRSAGETQYF

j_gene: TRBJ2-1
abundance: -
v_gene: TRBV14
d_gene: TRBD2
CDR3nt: TGTGCCAGCAGCCAAGATCCCGGGACTAGCGGGAAGCAGTTCTTC
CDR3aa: CASSQDPGTSGKQFF

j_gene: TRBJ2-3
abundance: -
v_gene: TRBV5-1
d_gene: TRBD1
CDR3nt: TGCGCCAGCAGCTTGGCCAAGACAGGGTTCCCAGATACGCAGTATTTT
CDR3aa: CASSLAKTGFPDTQYF

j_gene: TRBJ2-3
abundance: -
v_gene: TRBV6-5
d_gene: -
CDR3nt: TGTGCCAGCAGAAGACAGTTCACAGATACGCAGTATTTT
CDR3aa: CASRRQFTDTQYF

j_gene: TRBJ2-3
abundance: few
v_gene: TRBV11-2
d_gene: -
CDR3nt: TGTGCCAGCAGCTTAGATCGACAAGTGGGGGCAGATACGCAGTATTTT
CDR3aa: CASSLDRQVGADTQYF

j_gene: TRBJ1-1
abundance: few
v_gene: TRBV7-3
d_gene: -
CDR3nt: TGTGCCAGCAGCTTACAAACGACGACTGAAGCTTTCTTT
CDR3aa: CASSLQTTTEAFF

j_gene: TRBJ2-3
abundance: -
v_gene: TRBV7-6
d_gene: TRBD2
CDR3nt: TGTGCCAGCAGCTTTGGTCGGGGAGGGGTAACAGATACGCAGTATTTT
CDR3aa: CASSFGRGGVTDTQYF